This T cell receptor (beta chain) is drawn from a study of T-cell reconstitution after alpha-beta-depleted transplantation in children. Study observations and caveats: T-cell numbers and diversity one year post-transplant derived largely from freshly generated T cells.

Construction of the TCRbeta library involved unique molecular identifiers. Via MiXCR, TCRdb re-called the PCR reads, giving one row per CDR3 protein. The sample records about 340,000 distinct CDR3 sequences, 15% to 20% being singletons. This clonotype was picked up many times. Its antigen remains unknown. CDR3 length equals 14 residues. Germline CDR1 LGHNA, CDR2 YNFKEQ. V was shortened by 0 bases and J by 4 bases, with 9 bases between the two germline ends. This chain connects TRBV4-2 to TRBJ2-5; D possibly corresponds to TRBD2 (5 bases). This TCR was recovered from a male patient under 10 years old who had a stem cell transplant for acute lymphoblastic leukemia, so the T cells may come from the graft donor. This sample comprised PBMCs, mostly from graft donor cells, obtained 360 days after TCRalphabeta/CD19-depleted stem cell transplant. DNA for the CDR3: TGTGCCAGCAGCCAAGATGGCGGGTTAGAGACCCAGTACTTC. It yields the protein CASSQDGGLETQYF.